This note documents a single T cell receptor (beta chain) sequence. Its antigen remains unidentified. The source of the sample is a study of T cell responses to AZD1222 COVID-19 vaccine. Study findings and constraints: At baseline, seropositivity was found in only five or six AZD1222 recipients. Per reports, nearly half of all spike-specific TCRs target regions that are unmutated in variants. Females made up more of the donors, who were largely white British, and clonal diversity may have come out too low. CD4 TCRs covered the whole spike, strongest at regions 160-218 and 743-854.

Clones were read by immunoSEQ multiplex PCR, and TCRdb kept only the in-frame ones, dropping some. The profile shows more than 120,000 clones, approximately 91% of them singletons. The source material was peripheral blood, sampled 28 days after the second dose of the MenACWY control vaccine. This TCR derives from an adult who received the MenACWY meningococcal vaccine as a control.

The CDR3 DNA is TGTGCCAGCAGCGCCCAGCAGGGCGGGTACACTGAAGCTTTCTTT. Encoded protein: CASSAQQGGYTEAFF. The chain uses TRBV11-3 and TRBJ1-1; D is perhaps TRBD1 (5 bases). The CDR3 totals 15 residues. V lost 5 bases to trimming and J lost 3 bases, with 16 bases between them. Germline V lookup: CDR1 SGHNT, CDR2 YENEEA.